The 2 T cell receptor beta chains given below trace back to one sample, sequenced in a study of T cells expressing NK-cell markers. TCRdb reworked the 5' RACE reads into one entry per CDR3 protein, no DNA. The specimen's table records almost 450,000 distinct CDR3 sequences. The sample was blood T cells: a sorted CD56 or NKG2C T cell subset, CD4+ or CD8+ T cells, or bulk PBMC T cells (not recorded which). The source is a woman aged 18 to 75 in good health.

The rearrangement joins TRBV28 to TRBJ2-1; without DNA, the TCRdb call of TRBD1 cannot be checked. The length of the CDR3 is 15 residues. Germline V gene data show CDR1 as MDHEN and CDR2 as SYDVKM. This CDR3 reads CATLSRGGSYNEQFF. Combining the CDR3 with reference TRBV28 and TRBJ2-1 gives the whole variable domain DVKVTQSSRYLVKRTGEKVFLECVQDMDHENMFWYRQDPGLGLRLIYFSYDVKMKEKGDIPEGYSVSREKKERFSLILESASTNQTSMYLCATLSRGGSYNEQFFGPGTRLTVL.

The CDR3 region is CASRDSGTSYNEQFF. The chain carries TRBV6-2 or TRBV6-3 and TRBJ2-1; the D call of TRBD2 rests on TCRdb alone, since no DNA is present to check it. Germline CDR1 and CDR2: MNHEY and SVGEGT. The CDR3 length is 15 residues.